This TCR beta chain stems from a study of CXCR3-negative and CXCR3-positive naive CD8 T cells. The germline gives CDR1 SGHNT, CDR2 YYREEE (reference sequence). The CDR3 loop spans 14 amino acids. It was by 5' RACE with UMI labels that the TRB cDNA libraries were prepared. TCRdb reprocessed the 5' RACE reads and stores each CDR3 protein as one record, lacking DNA. The table for this sample gives tens of thousands of distinct CDR3 sequences. Specimen: naive CXCR3- CD8+ T cells from blood. Documented subset: CD45RO-CCR7+CD27+CD95- naive CD8+ T cells lacking CXCR3 (TNR3-). The chain employs TRBV5-4 and TRBJ2-5; the TCRdb D gene call, TRBD1, has no DNA to confirm it. The clonotype comes from a human donor in good health. Some clones in this sample may be carry-over from other donors' samples. CDR3 loop: CASSFTENRETQYF.